Sequencing of this T cell receptor (beta chain) was carried out in a study of cytomegalovirus exposure and HLA in healthy donors. General study findings and limits: Across donors, presence/absence analyses took sequencing depth to be roughly uniform.

This clone was observed a single time. What it binds is unknown. Vbeta (60) and Jbeta (13) primers were used in the PCR. Clones were sequenced by immunoSEQ multiplex PCR, and TCRdb holds only the in-frame ones, with some missing. The table records about 150,000 clones, approximately 84% of them present only once. CDR3 length equals 14 residues. With 4 bases clipped from V and 3 bases from J, the junction kept 2 bases outside the gene matches. Germline V CDR1 and CDR2: SEHNR, FQNEAQ (reference sequence). This clonotype originated in a woman in her thirties or forties in good health and CMV-seropositive. Sequencing used PBMCs. This sequence joins TRBV7-9 and TRBJ2-2, with 7 bases that match TRBD1. The CDR3 DNA follows: TGTGCCAGCAGCTCCGGGACAGACACCGGGGAGCTGTTTTTT. This codes for CASSSGTDTGELFF.